This TCR beta chain is from a study of blood T cell repertoires in COVID-19. Whole-study context: There were acute and convalescent COVID-19 samples, and they came from the United States, Italy and Spain. PBMCs, B-cell-depleted T cells, or T cells were the source of the cDNA or gDNA that made up the material.

Only a few counts were recorded for this clone. The method was immunoSEQ multiplex PCR; TCRdb's version includes in-frame clones alone and lacks a portion of them. Found here are about 64,000 clones, roughly 84% of them singletons; the top ten hold over 3%. This TCR was sampled from a man between 65 and 79 years old with acute or convalescent COVID-19. The material sequenced was peripheral blood.

The CDR3 protein is CASSQDRVNQPQHF. CDR3 bases: TGTGCCAGCAGCCAAGACAGGGTCAATCAGCCCCAGCATTTT. The J gene is TRBJ1-5, the V gene TRBV4-2, with D possibly TRBD1 on 5 matching bases. Per the germline V gene, CDR1 is LGHNA and CDR2 is YNFKEQ. The length of the CDR3 is 14 residues. V gave up 0 bases and J gave up 3 bases, with 6 bases separating them.